This entry lists 2 T cell receptor beta chains sequenced from one sample in a study of graft-versus-host responses after intestinal transplantation (dated by TCRdb to the early 2020s). Library creation used the immunoSEQ multiplex PCR assay. This is the immuneACCESS table as TCRdb keeps it, with only in-frame sequences that have V and J called. A part of the clones is gone; compared with another copy, unresolved V genes explain less than half, and the rest is unexplained. The sample contains about 15,000 clones, over 75% of them found a single time. The ten largest make up around 6.3% of the sample. The source material was bone marrow, sampled approximately 130 days after intestinal transplantation. The receptors stem from a human patient who received an intestinal transplant, so some T cells may come from the graft donor.

The chain carries TRBV7-3 and TRBJ2-1; 11 nucleotides line up with TRBD1. Germline values: CDR1 SGHTA, CDR2 FQGTGA. After removal of 5 bases from V and 9 bases from J, the junction contained 3 bases not matched to a gene. There are 13 residues in the CDR3. CDR3 protein: CASSQGQGGEQFF. The CDR3 nucleotides are TGTGCCAGCAGCCAGGGACAGGGGGGTGAGCAGTTCTTC.

J is TRBJ2-1 and V is TRBV4-1, with TRBD2 as a possible D gene (6 bases). CDR1 MGHRA and CDR2 YSYEKL come from the germline V gene. Trimming shortened V by 4 bases and J by 4 bases, and 11 bases separated the two germline ends. The CDR3 extends over 14 amino acids. The CDR3 DNA sequence: TGCGCCAGCAGCCCCGGGACTGGTTACAATGAGCAGTTCTTC. Its translation: CASSPGTGYNEQFF.